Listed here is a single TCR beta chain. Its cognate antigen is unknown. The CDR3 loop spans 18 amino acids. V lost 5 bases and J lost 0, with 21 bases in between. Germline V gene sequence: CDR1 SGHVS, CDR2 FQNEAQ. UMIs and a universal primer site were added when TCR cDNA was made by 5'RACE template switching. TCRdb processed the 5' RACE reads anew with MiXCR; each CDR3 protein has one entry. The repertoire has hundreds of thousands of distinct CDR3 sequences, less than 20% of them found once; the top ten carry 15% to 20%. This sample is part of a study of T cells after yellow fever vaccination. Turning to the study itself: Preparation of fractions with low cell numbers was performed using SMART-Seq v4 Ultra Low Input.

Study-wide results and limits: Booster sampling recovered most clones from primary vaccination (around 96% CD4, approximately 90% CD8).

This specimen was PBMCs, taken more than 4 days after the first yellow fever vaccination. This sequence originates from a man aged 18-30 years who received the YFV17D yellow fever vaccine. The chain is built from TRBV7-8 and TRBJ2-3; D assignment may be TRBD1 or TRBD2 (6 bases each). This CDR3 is CASSLGLRGAYSTDTQYF. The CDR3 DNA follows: TGTGCCAGCAGCCTAGGACTAAGGGGGGCCTATAGCACAGATACGCAGTATTTT.